In this sample, the clone carrying this T cell receptor (beta chain) turned up many times. The study enrolled patients aged 18 to 65 with newly diagnosed hyperthyroidism of under 2 months' duration. This sample was included in a study of T cells in Graves' hyperthyroidism and ophthalmopathy. It was RNA transcripts that yielded the amplified TCR beta CDR3 regions. Primed by the HTBI set, a first-round RT-PCR was run on the TCR CDR3. Each CDR3 protein gets one entry after TCRdb re-called the multiplex PCR reads with MiXCR. The table lists approximately 630,000 distinct CDR3 sequences, about a sixth of them singletons. This CDR3 contains 13 residues. Trimming shortened V by 8 bases and J by 6 bases, and 17 bases separated the two germline ends. Germline lookup yields CDR1 DFQATT and CDR2 SNEGSKA (reference sequence).

The receptor's source is a young woman with Graves' hyperthyroidism. The material sequenced was blood. The chain links TRBV20-1 to TRBJ1-5; D perhaps matches TRBD1 (5 bases). CDR3 loop: CSLLGDHSQPQHF. The CDR3 nucleotides read TGCAGTCTCTTGGGGGATCACAGTCAGCCCCAGCATTTT.